This T cell receptor beta chain is drawn from a study of CD8 T cells in ankylosing spondylitis. Findings of the study overall: Disease-linked clones reportedly concentrated significantly in matched ankylosing spondylitis synovial fluid.

With 3 bases clipped from V and 4 bases from J, the junction kept 3 bases outside the gene matches. The CDR3 totals 13 residues. The germline gives CDR1 SQVTM, CDR2 ANQGSEA. MiXCR was run by TCRdb on the 5' RACE reads, yielding one entry per CDR3 protein. The sample yields tens of thousands of distinct CDR3 sequences, approximately 10% seen once. This clonotype was found many times. Its cognate antigen is unknown. V and J are TRBV29-1 and TRBJ2-3; TRBD1 matches 8 bases. The specimen was blood, either unsorted or a sorted T cell fraction (not recorded which). This TCR was sampled from a male donor with ankylosing spondylitis or in good health (not recorded which). CDR3 nucleotide sequence: TGCAGCGTTGAGGGACAGGCCCCAGATACGCAGTATTTT. It is translated as CSVEGQAPDTQYF.